A few counts support the clone carrying this TCR beta chain. This sample stems from a study of identical twins. The CDR3 extends over 14 amino acids. Trimming stripped 7 bases from V and 1 base from J, with 13 bases between. Each CDR3 protein is one row after TCRdb ran MiXCR on the 5' RACE reads. The sample records roughly 220,000 distinct CDR3 sequences, 6.5% to 8% being singletons. This sample was shared with a second study, whose subject was T cells expressing NK-cell markers. That work adds: Obtained from sorted CD3+CD56+NKG2C+, CD3+CD56+NKG2C- and CD3+CD56-NKG2C+ T cells were the TCR beta repertoires. CD8+ T cells in roughly six donors included dominant NKG2C+ clonotypes at about 1.0-7.0%. Uncertainty persisted over the HCMV specificity of expanded NKG2C+ T cell clones.

This sequence originates from a young woman in good health. Source material: CD8+ T cells sorted from blood. The chain is built from TRBV12-3 or TRBV12-4 and TRBJ1-1; maybe TRBD1 (5 bases). In DNA, the CDR3 is TGTGCCAGCACCTCTGGGGGGACGAACACTGAAGCTTTCTTT. It codes for CASTSGGTNTEAFF.